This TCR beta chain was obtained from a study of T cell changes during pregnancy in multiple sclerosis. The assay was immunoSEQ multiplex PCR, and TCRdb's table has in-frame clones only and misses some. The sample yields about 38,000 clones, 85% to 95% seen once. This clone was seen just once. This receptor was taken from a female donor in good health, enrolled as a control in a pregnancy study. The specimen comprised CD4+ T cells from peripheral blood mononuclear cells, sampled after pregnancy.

This CDR3 reads CASSEWWGTGGVSGNTIYF. The CDR3 DNA reads TGTGCCAGCAGTGAATGGTGGGGGACAGGGGGTGTCTCTGGAAACACCATATATTTT. V and J are TRBV6-1 and TRBJ1-3; 11 positions match TRBD1. The CDR3 has 19 amino acids. The V gene end was trimmed by 2 bases and the J gene end by 0 bases; junction bases not matched to a gene: 9. The germline CDR1 and CDR2 sequences are MNHNS and SASEGT.